The TCR beta chain under discussion was sequenced for a study of control samples from healthy donors and cancer patients. The assay was immunoSEQ multiplex PCR, and TCRdb's table has in-frame clones only and misses some. The data show 75,000 to 80,000 clones, with about nine tenths seen just once and around 9.5% held by the top ten. This clonotype originated in a woman aged 45-65 years with colorectal cancer. The specimen was PBMCs.

The CDR3 region is CASRAGANTGELFF. DNA for the CDR3: TGTGCCAGCAGAGCGGGGGCGAACACCGGGGAGCTGTTTTTT. This sequence joins TRBV5-6 and TRBJ2-2; TRBD2 matches 8 bases. V lost 5 bases and J lost 0; bases outside the gene matches: 0. This CDR3 is 14 amino acids long. CDR1 and CDR2 from the germline V gene are SGHDT and YYEEEE.